The 12 T cell receptor beta chains given below trace back to one sample, sequenced in a study of regulatory T cells (dated by TCRdb to the late 2010s). Broad study findings and their caveats: Enrichment for hydrophobic residues at CDR3 positions 6 and 7 was found in conventional CD4+ T cells from CD3G-deficient patients, suggesting more self-reactive specificities.

Libraries were made using the immunoSEQ multiplex PCR assay. The multiplex PCR used 52 forward TRBV primers and 13 reverse TRBJ primers, with assay-based and computational corrections for amplification bias. TCRdb carries this immuneACCESS record with in-frame sequences only. Its versions omit some clonotypes, under half of them owing to an unresolved V gene in the studies checked, with the rest unexplained. In all, the sample holds around 16,000 clones, and 84% of those were seen once. Roughly 7.3% of the sample rests with the top ten. The antigens for these receptors are not known. The sample taken for sequencing was conventional CD4+ T cells sorted from blood. The receptors come from a person aged 25 to 39 with CD3G deficiency.

This clone has a handful of counts. The chain couples TRBV5-1 to TRBJ1-1; no definite D call. V was shortened by 4 bases and J by 7 bases, with 14 bases between the two germline ends. This CDR3 is 13 amino acids long. CDR1 and CDR2 from the germline V gene are SGHRS and YFSETQ. CDR3 nucleotide sequence: TGCGCCAGCAGCCCGCTAGGTGGGAGTGAAGCTTTCTTT. Translation: CASSPLGGSEAFF.

V and J are TRBV7-9 and TRBJ2-2; D is possibly TRBD1 (5 bases). CDR3 length equals 14 residues. V was shortened by 5 bases and J by 1 base, with 8 bases between the two germline ends. From germline, CDR1 is SEHNR and CDR2 FQNEAQ (reference sequence). In nucleotides, the CDR3 is TGTGCCAGCAGCGCTACAGGGAACACCGGGGAGCTGTTTTTT. Protein: CASSATGNTGELFF. The full variable domain, with the rest looked up from reference TRBV7-9 and TRBJ2-2, is DTGVSQNPRHKITKRGQNVTFRCDPISEHNRLYWYRQTLGQGPEFLTYFQNEAQLEKSRLLSDRFSAERPKGSFSTLEIQRTEQGDSAMYLCASSATGNTGELFFGEGSRLTVL.

The J gene is TRBJ2-7, the V gene TRBV10-3; TRBD1 aligns across 10 bases. Germline loops: CDR1 ENHRY, CDR2 SYGVKD. This CDR3 region has 15 residues. The junction had 4 bases not matched to a gene; V was cut back by 3 bases and J by 2 bases. The CDR3 spells CAISDRTGGPYEQYF. The CDR3 bases are TGTGCCATCAGTGATAGGACAGGGGGACCCTACGAGCAGTACTTC.

The genes are TRBV18 and TRBJ2-7, with unresolved D. CDR3 length equals 14 residues. The germline V and J ends were trimmed by 2 bases and 0 bases, with 8 bases remaining between them. Germline CDR1 reads KGHSH; CDR2 reads LQKENI. The CDR3: CASSPKVFSYEQYF. CDR3 in DNA: TGTGCCAGCTCACCAAAGGTTTTCTCCTACGAGCAGTACTTC.

This sequence joins TRBV5-1 and TRBJ1-1; weak D call: TRBD1 (5 bases). The CDR3 runs to 14 residues. Trimming pared 5 bases from V and 5 bases from J, leaving 16 bases between. CDR1 and CDR2 from the germline V gene are SGHRS and YFSETQ. The CDR3 reads CASRQQFGGTEAFF. CDR3 coding DNA: TGCGCCAGCAGGCAACAATTTGGGGGTACTGAAGCTTTCTTT.

The rearrangement uses TRBV5-1 and TRBJ2-7, with D perhaps assigned TRBD1 or TRBD2 (5 bases each). The CDR3 consists of 14 residues. Trimming took off 1 base at V and 1 base at J, with 9 bases between the two ends. Germline V gene sequence: CDR1 SGHRS, CDR2 YFSETQ. The CDR3: CASSLRGRSYEQYF. The DNA of the CDR3 is TGCGCCAGCAGCTTGCGGGGCCGATCCTACGAGCAGTACTTC.

The chain recombines TRBV28 with TRBJ2-2; 9 nucleotides match TRBD1. Unmatched junction bases numbered 8, after V lost 6 bases and J lost 6 bases. Looked up from germline, CDR1 is MDHEN and CDR2 is SYDVKM. This CDR3 contains 15 residues. In DNA form, the CDR3 reads TGTGCCAGCAGCATAGGCGGGACAGGGTCCGGGGAGCTGTTTTTT. The encoded protein is CASSIGGTGSGELFF.

The chain couples TRBV5-5 to TRBJ1-1, with 9 bases that match TRBD1. Germline-derived CDR1 and CDR2 are SGHKS and YYEKEE (reference sequence). The J segment lost 8 bases and the V segment lost 3 bases, leaving 11 bases of the junction unmatched. This CDR3 is built from 15 residues. The CDR3 region is CASSWGPGQGVEAFF. The CDR3 region has the DNA TGTGCCAGCAGCTGGGGGCCGGGACAGGGCGTGGAAGCTTTCTTT.

This clone has only one observation. The rearrangement links TRBV28 to TRBJ2-7; tentative D call: TRBD2 (6 bases). Germline V lookup: CDR1 MDHEN, CDR2 SYDVKM. Deletions cut 3 bases from V and 6 bases from J, with 15 bases between. The CDR3 has 14 residues. CDR3 bases: TGTGCCAGCAGTTTTTTTGCCGGGAGTGGCGAGCAGTACTTC. This translates into CASSFFAGSGEQYF. Based on the CDR3 plus reference TRBV28 and TRBJ2-7, the full variable domain is DVKVTQSSRYLVKRTGEKVFLECVQDMDHENMFWYRQDPGLGLRLIYFSYDVKMKEKGDIPEGYSVSREKKERFSLILESASTNQTSMYLCASSFFAGSGEQYFGPGTRLTVT.

J is TRBJ2-7 and V is TRBV7-6, with 9 positions matching TRBD1. Trimming at V came to 1 base and at J to 4 bases, leaving 5 bases not matched to a gene. CDR1 is SGHVS, CDR2 FNYEAQ, per germline. The CDR3 has 15 amino acids. The CDR3 nucleotides are TGTGCCAGCAGCTTAGGTCCGGACAGGGGTTACGAGCAGTACTTC. Its protein is CASSLGPDRGYEQYF.

This rearrangement joins TRBV7-6 to TRBJ2-7; 9 bases fit TRBD1. Trimming at V came to 1 base and at J to 5 bases, leaving 6 bases not matched to a gene. CDR1 and CDR2 from the germline V gene are SGHVS and FNYEAQ. CDR3 length: 15 residues. CDR3 nucleotides: TGTGCCAGCAGCTTAGGGTTCGGACAGGGGAACGAGCAGTACTTC. This sequence encodes CASSLGFGQGNEQYF. Based on the CDR3 plus reference TRBV7-6 and TRBJ2-7, the full variable domain is GAGVSQSPRYKVTKRGQDVALRCDPISGHVSLYWYRQALGQGPEFLTYFNYEAQQDKSGLPNDRFSAERPEGSISTLTIQRTEQRDSAMYRCASSLGFGQGNEQYFGPGTRLTVT.

The gene calls are TRBV7-8 and TRBJ2-7, with no clear D. Trimming cost V 1 base and J 0 bases, with 7 bases left between them. Per the germline V gene, CDR1 is SGHVS and CDR2 is FQNEAQ. This CDR3 region has 14 residues. Here the CDR3 DNA reads TGTGCCAGCAGCTTAGGCAGGAACTCCTACGAGCAGTACTTC. As protein: CASSLGRNSYEQYF.